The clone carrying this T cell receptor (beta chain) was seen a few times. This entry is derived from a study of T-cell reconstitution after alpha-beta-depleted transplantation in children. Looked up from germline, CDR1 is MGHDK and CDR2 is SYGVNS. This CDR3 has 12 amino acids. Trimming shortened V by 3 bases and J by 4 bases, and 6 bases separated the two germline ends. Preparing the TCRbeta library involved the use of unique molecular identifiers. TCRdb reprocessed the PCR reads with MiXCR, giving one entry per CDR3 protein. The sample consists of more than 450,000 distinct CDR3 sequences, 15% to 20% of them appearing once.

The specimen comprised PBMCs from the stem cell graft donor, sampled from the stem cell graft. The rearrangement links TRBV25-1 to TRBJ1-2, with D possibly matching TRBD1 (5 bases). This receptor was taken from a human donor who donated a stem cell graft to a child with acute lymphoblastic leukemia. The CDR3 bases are TGTGCCAGCAGTGATAGGGGCTATGGCTACACCTTC. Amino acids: CASSDRGYGYTF.